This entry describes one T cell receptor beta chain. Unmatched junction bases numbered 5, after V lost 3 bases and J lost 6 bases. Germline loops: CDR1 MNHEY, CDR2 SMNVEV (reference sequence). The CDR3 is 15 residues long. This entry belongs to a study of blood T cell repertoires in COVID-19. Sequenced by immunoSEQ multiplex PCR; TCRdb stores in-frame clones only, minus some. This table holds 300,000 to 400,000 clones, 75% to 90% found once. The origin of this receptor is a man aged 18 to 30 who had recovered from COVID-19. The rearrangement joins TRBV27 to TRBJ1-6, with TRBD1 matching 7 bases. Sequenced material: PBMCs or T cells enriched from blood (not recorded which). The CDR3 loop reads CASSFSGTANSPLHF. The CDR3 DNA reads TGTGCCAGCAGTTTCTCCGGGACAGCTAATTCACCCCTCCACTTT.